A single sample gave rise to the 26 T cell receptor beta chains below, sequenced in a study of blood T cell repertoires in COVID-19. Repertoires were generated with immunoSEQ multiplex PCR, while TCRdb's copy carries only in-frame clones and drops some. The sample has around 99,000 clones, around 78% seen once; the top ten hold 18%. Sequences were obtained from peripheral blood. The receptors originated from a woman in her sixties or seventies with acute or convalescent COVID-19.

This CDR3 is CATRAIGGNQPQHF. The CDR3 coding sequence is TGTGCCACACGCGCCATCGGGGGGAATCAGCCCCAGCATTTT. The chain is built from TRBV27 and TRBJ1-5, with D perhaps matching TRBD1 (5 bases). CDR1 is MNHEY, CDR2 SMNVEV, per germline (reference sequence). V dropped 10 bases and J dropped 4 bases, with 17 bases sitting between them. The length of the CDR3 is 14 residues.

In its sample, this clone was seen once. This rearrangement joins TRBV25-1 to TRBJ1-1; 7 bases match TRBD1. The CDR3 is 14 residues long. The germline CDR1 and CDR2 sequences are MGHDK and SYGVNS. Trimming removed 4 bases from V and 1 base from J; junction bases left unmatched: 3. CDR3 loop: CASSVTGANTEAFF. DNA for the CDR3: TGTGCCAGCAGTGTAACAGGGGCGAACACTGAAGCTTTCTTT. Full variable domain (missing parts from reference TRBV25-1 and TRBJ1-1): EADIYQTPRYLVIGTGKKITLECSQTMGHDKMYWYQQDPGMELHLIHYSYGVNSTEKGDLSSESTVSRIRTEHFPLTLESARPSHTSQYLCASSVTGANTEAFFGQGTRLTVV.

This chain connects TRBV7-3 to TRBJ1-1; 8 positions agree with TRBD1. Germline V gives CDR1 SGHTA, CDR2 FQGTGA. V shed 5 bases, J shed 4 bases, and the junction held 3 bases outside the gene matches. CDR3 length: 13 amino acids. The CDR3, as DNA: TGTGCCAGCAGCGACAGGGGACCCACTGAAGCTTTCTTT. Amino acid sequence: CASSDRGPTEAFF.

The gene calls are TRBV5-5 and TRBJ2-7, with 8 bases aligning to TRBD1. Germline trimming cut 2 bases from V and 6 bases from J; bases unmatched to any gene: 13. This CDR3 region has 16 residues. CDR1 SGHKS and CDR2 YYEKEE come from the germline V gene (reference sequence). The CDR3 nucleotides read TGTGCCAGCAGCTTCTACCAAGACAGGGGCTCAGTCGAGCAGTACTTC. Translating gives CASSFYQDRGSVEQYF.

The rearrangement joins TRBV11-2 to TRBJ2-7, with D perhaps TRBD1 (6 bases). The germline V gene encodes CDR1 SGHAT and CDR2 FQNNGV. CDR3 length: 14 amino acids. Trimming shortened V by 1 base and J by 4 bases, and 11 bases separated the two germline ends. This CDR3 reads CASSLVQGPYEQYF. The CDR3 DNA reads TGTGCCAGCAGCTTAGTACAGGGACCTTACGAGCAGTACTTC.

V is TRBV12-5 and J is TRBJ1-1, with 7 bases that match TRBD1. The CDR3 has 16 amino acids. Trimming at V came to 1 base and at J to 8 bases, leaving 13 bases not matched to a gene. Germline CDR1 LGHNT, CDR2 FRNRAP. CDR3 in amino acids: CASGLAPGQGVKEAFF. CDR3 in DNA: TGTGCTAGTGGTTTGGCACCTGGGCAGGGGGTAAAAGAAGCTTTCTTT.

CDR3 region: CASSQGGPRDEQYF. The CDR3 nucleotides read TGCGCCAGCAGCCAAGGAGGGCCTCGGGACGAGCAGTACTTC. The V and J genes are TRBV4-1 and TRBJ2-7, with a tentative D call TRBD2 (5 bases). CDR1 MGHRA and CDR2 YSYEKL come from the germline V gene. CDR3 length: 14 residues. V was trimmed by 1 base and J by 5 bases, leaving 12 bases between them.

V and J are TRBV6-2 or TRBV6-3 and TRBJ2-1; D is uncertain. The V end was cut by 6 bases, the J end by 10 bases, with 13 bases between. The CDR3 runs to 12 residues. CDR1 is MNHEY, CDR2 SVGEGT, per germline. The CDR3 spells CASSPWSDEQFF. CDR3 nucleotide sequence: TGTGCCAGCAGCCCTTGGAGCGACGAGCAGTTCTTC.

The J gene is TRBJ1-6, the V gene TRBV5-6, with D possibly being TRBD1 (5 bases). Trimming removed 2 bases at V and 7 bases at J, with 16 bases between. This CDR3 contains 16 residues. The germline CDR1 and CDR2 sequences are SGHDT and YYEEEE. The CDR3 bases are TGTGCCAGCAGCTTTGCAACAGGAAGCATGAATTCACCCCTCCACTTT. Translation gives CASSFATGSMNSPLHF.

This clone was seen more than once but under ten times. The chain has TRBV7-2 and TRBJ2-7; 7 positions match TRBD1. The CDR3 is made up of 14 amino acids. V shed 3 bases, J shed 4 bases, and the junction held 6 bases outside the gene matches. Germline assignment: CDR1 SGHTA and CDR2 FQGNSA. In DNA, the CDR3 is TGTGCCAGCAGCTTCAGGGGGACGGTTTACGAGCAGTACTTC. This gives the protein CASSFRGTVYEQYF.

The chain employs TRBV19 and TRBJ1-6; D gene ambiguous. The V gene lost 3 bases and the J gene lost 3 bases, with 9 bases spanning the gap. Germline lookup yields CDR1 LNHDA and CDR2 SQIVND (reference sequence). This CDR3 has 15 amino acids. The CDR3 DNA sequence: TGTGCCAGTAGTATCGCGCAGGACTATAATTCACCCCTCCACTTT. Translating gives CASSIAQDYNSPLHF.

The V gene is TRBV6-5, the J gene TRBJ2-3; D possibly corresponds to TRBD1 (5 bases). The CDR3 is 13 amino acids. The V and J ends lost 7 bases and 1 base respectively, with 9 bases between them. The germline CDR1 and CDR2 sequences are MNHEY and SVGAGI. CDR3 coding DNA: TGTGCCAGCACAGGGTTGGGCACAGATACGCAGTATTTT. As protein: CASTGLGTDTQYF.

A single count supports this clone. This chain uses TRBV28 with TRBJ2-2; TRBD2 matches 12 bases. Trimming removed 7 bases from V and 6 bases from J; junction bases left unmatched: 3. Germline CDR1 is MDHEN and CDR2 is SYDVKM. The length of the CDR3 is 14 residues. The CDR3 loop reads CASTGLAGPGELFF. CDR3 nucleotide sequence: TGTGCCAGCACGGGACTAGCGGGCCCCGGGGAGCTGTTTTTT. Complete variable domain (other parts from reference TRBV28 and TRBJ2-2): DVKVTQSSRYLVKRTGEKVFLECVQDMDHENMFWYRQDPGLGLRLIYFSYDVKMKEKGDIPEGYSVSREKKERFSLILESASTNQTSMYLCASTGLAGPGELFFGEGSRLTVL.

This clone has only one observation. The chain has TRBV14 and TRBJ2-3, with 13 bases fitting TRBD2. V was pared by 4 bases and J by 3 bases, with 7 bases of the junction left unmatched. The CDR3 consists of 17 residues. Germline CDR1 and CDR2: SGHDN and FVKESK. This chain's CDR3 is CASSPVGTSGETDTQYF. In nucleotides, the CDR3 is TGTGCCAGCAGCCCTGTTGGGACTAGCGGGGAGACAGATACGCAGTATTTT. Using reference TRBV14 and TRBJ2-3 for the parts outside the CDR3, the full variable domain is EAGVTQFPSHSVIEKGQTVTLRCDPISGHDNLYWYRRVMGKEIKFLLHFVKESKQDESGMPNNRFLAERTGGTYSTLKVQPAELEDSGVYFCASSPVGTSGETDTQYFGPGTRLTVL.

The chain couples TRBV30 to TRBJ1-5; 9 bases align to TRBD1. J was trimmed by 5 bases and V by 3 bases; bases with no gene match: 5. The CDR3 spans 14 residues. Germline lookup yields CDR1 GTSNPN and CDR2 SVGIG (reference sequence). Here the CDR3 DNA reads TGTGCCTGGAGGGCCGGGACAGGGCATCAGCCCCAGCATTTT. This codes for CAWRAGTGHQPQHF.

V is TRBV5-4 and J is TRBJ1-4; possible D gene TRBD1, 6 bases. V lost 2 bases, J lost 3 bases, and 14 bases lay in between. Per the germline V gene, CDR1 is SGHNT and CDR2 is YYREEE (reference sequence). The CDR3 covers 16 residues. CDR3 amino acids: CASSLSRTAPNEKLFF. The CDR3 nucleotides read TGTGCCAGCAGCTTATCCAGGACAGCTCCTAATGAAAAACTGTTTTTT.

CDR3 nucleotides: TGTGCCAGCAGTTTTAACCCTGGGACAGGGAATCAGCCCCAGCATTTT. Protein: CASSFNPGTGNQPQHF. J is TRBJ1-5 and V is TRBV27, with 9 bases that match TRBD1. Germline CDR1 reads MNHEY; CDR2 reads SMNVEV (reference sequence). CDR3 length equals 16 residues. The J segment lost 4 bases and the V segment lost 3 bases, leaving 7 bases of the junction unmatched.

The chain employs TRBV28 and TRBJ2-7; 7 positions match TRBD2. This CDR3 region has 14 residues. V was clipped by 4 bases and J by 0 bases; unmatched bases: 3. Germline loops: CDR1 MDHEN, CDR2 SYDVKM. CDR3 protein: CASSSGGSSYEQYF. CDR3 sequence (DNA): TGTGCCAGCAGTTCGGGCGGGAGCTCCTACGAGCAGTACTTC. The full variable domain, rest sourced from reference TRBV28 and TRBJ2-7, is DVKVTQSSRYLVKRTGEKVFLECVQDMDHENMFWYRQDPGLGLRLIYFSYDVKMKEKGDIPEGYSVSREKKERFSLILESASTNQTSMYLCASSSGGSSYEQYFGPGTRLTVT.

V and J are TRBV5-6 and TRBJ2-5; tentative D call: TRBD2 (6 bases). The CDR3 loop spans 17 amino acids. Germline-derived CDR1 and CDR2 are SGHDT and YYEEEE. Trimming shortened V by 4 bases and J by 5 bases, and 24 bases separated the two germline ends. CDR3 DNA sequence: TGTGCCAGCAGCGACGCCGGGAGAAATCTGGAGTGGGAGACCCAGTACTTC. This codes for CASSDAGRNLEWETQYF.

The V and J genes are TRBV4-3 and TRBJ2-1; tentatively, D is TRBD2 (6 bases). The V end was cut by 1 base, the J end by 4 bases, with 11 bases between. The CDR3 contains 15 residues. Germline lookup yields CDR1 LGHNA and CDR2 YSLEER. In nucleotides, the CDR3 is TGCGCCAGCAGCCAAGGGGGAGGTTCGTACAATGAGCAGTTCTTC. As protein: CASSQGGGSYNEQFF.

The chain combines TRBV28 with TRBJ2-3; no clear D. Germline values: CDR1 MDHEN, CDR2 SYDVKM. Trimming removed 6 bases from V and 1 base from J, with 14 bases in between. The CDR3 spans 15 residues. The CDR3 DNA reads TGTGCCAGCAGGTTGGAGAATAGCCGCACAGATACGCAGTATTTT. Translating gives CASRLENSRTDTQYF.

This chain connects TRBV24-1 to TRBJ2-5; tentatively, D is TRBD2 (6 bases). CDR3 length: 14 amino acids. V was shortened by 6 bases and J by 5 bases, with 15 bases between the two germline ends. CDR1 and CDR2 (germline): KGHDR, SFDVKD. Written as DNA, the CDR3 is TGTGCCACCAGTCCGGGGACTGCTTTGGAGACCCAGTACTTC. Translation gives CATSPGTALETQYF.

This clone was seen a few times. The V call is TRBV10-3, the J call TRBJ2-1, with D possibly TRBD1 on 5 matching bases. CDR1 and CDR2 from the germline V gene are ENHRY and SYGVKD. Between the trimmed V and J ends, which lost 4 bases and 7 bases, there was a span of 8 bases. CDR3 length equals 12 residues. DNA for the CDR3: TGTGCCATCAGTGGCTCAGGGAATGAGCAGTTCTTC. This encodes CAISGSGNEQFF.

The rearrangement links TRBV18 to TRBJ1-1; D uncertain. The V end lost 6 bases, the J end lost 4 bases, and 12 bases lay between the germline ends. The CDR3 loop spans 13 amino acids. Per germline, CDR1 KGHSH and CDR2 LQKENI. CDR3 loop: CASSQGRGTEAFF. The CDR3 region has the DNA TGTGCCAGCTCCCAAGGGCGGGGCACTGAAGCTTTCTTT.

The CDR3 spells CASSHPQGLRSSYEQYF. In DNA, the CDR3 is TGCGCCAGCAGCCACCCTCAGGGACTCAGGAGCTCCTACGAGCAGTACTTC. The J gene is TRBJ2-7, the V gene TRBV4-1; tentatively, D is TRBD2 (6 bases). The CDR3 runs to 17 residues. The germline V and J ends were trimmed by 3 bases and 0 bases, with 18 bases remaining between them. Germline V lookup: CDR1 MGHRA, CDR2 YSYEKL.

The CDR3 nucleotides are TGTGCCAGCAGCTCGACAGGCTCCAATCAGCCCCAGCATTTT. This gives the protein CASSSTGSNQPQHF. The chain carries TRBV5-8 and TRBJ1-5, with a weak D call TRBD1 (6 bases). Trimming removed 3 bases at V and 3 bases at J, with 10 bases between. There are 14 residues in the CDR3. Germline loops: CDR1 SGHTS, CDR2 YDEGEE.